This T cell receptor beta chain was recovered during a study of control samples from healthy donors and cancer patients. This clone was observed once. The trim removed 4 bases at V and 4 bases at J, leaving 10 bases unmatched. There are 15 residues in the CDR3. Per germline, CDR1 MNHEY and CDR2 SMNVEV (reference sequence). TCRdb keeps only in-frame clones here, not all; method: immunoSEQ multiplex PCR. Altogether roughly 81,000 clones are present, roughly 88% being singletons, with the ten largest covering approximately 10%. This chain joins TRBV27 and TRBJ2-7, with 7 bases aligning to TRBD2. What was sequenced was PBMCs. The receptor comes from a man aged 60-69 years with head and neck cancer. CDR3 in amino acids: CASSSSPSGGYEQYF. Written as DNA, the CDR3 is TGTGCCAGCAGTTCCAGTCCTAGCGGTGGTTACGAGCAGTACTTC.